Listed below are T cell receptor beta chains from one sample, sequenced in a study of neurological immune-mediated disorders. TCRdb re-called the 5' RACE reads through MiXCR, storing one row per CDR3 protein. The sample includes more than 70,000 distinct CDR3 sequences, approximately 10% of them seen just once. The specimen was PBMCs. The receptor source for this set is a middle-aged man in good health. Both conserved end residues are part of each CDR3. The D gene is left open where the match is weak. Rows may omit the clone size; those that give it use once, few, many or a size class.

size: -; J: TRBJ2-7; V: TRBV5-1; D: -; DNA: TGCGCCAGCAGCTCTCTCTCCTACGAGCAGTACTTC; CDR3: CASSSLSYEQYF
size: many; J: TRBJ2-1; V: TRBV11-2; D: TRBD2; DNA: TGTGCCAGCAGCATACTAGCGGGGGCGGTCCTCCTATACAATGAGCAGTTCTTC; CDR3: CASSILAGAVLLYNEQFF
size: many; J: TRBJ2-4; V: TRBV28; D: TRBD2; DNA: TGTGCCAGCAGCGTGGGGGGGAGTTGGACCAAAAACATTCAGTACTTC; CDR3: CASSVGGSWTKNIQYF
size: -; J: TRBJ2-7; V: TRBV14; D: TRBD2; DNA: TGTGCCAGCAGCCGGACTAGCGGCAGCTCCTACGAGCAGAACTTC; CDR3: CASSRTSGSSYEQNF
size: many; J: TRBJ2-2; V: TRBV12-3/TRBV12-4; D: TRBD1; DNA: TGTGCCAGCAGTTTTCTCCAGGGGGTTGGCGGGGAGCTGTTTTTT; CDR3: CASSFLQGVGGELFF
size: many; J: TRBJ2-1; V: TRBV7-3; D: TRBD2; DNA: TGTGCCAGCAGCTTAGTGGCGGGAGTCTCCTACAATGAGCAGTTCTTC; CDR3: CASSLVAGVSYNEQFF
size: many; J: TRBJ2-2; V: TRBV20-1; D: TRBD2; DNA: TGCAGTGCCGGGACTAGCGGAACGAACACCGGGGAGCTGTTTTTT; CDR3: CSAGTSGTNTGELFF
size: many; J: TRBJ1-4; V: TRBV9; D: TRBD1; DNA: TGTGCCAGCAGCGGCAGGGGGCTAACTAATGAAAAACTGTTTTTT; CDR3: CASSGRGLTNEKLFF
size: many; J: TRBJ2-7; V: TRBV6-2/TRBV6-3; D: -; DNA: TGTGTCAGCAGTTACGGGTTGGACAGCTACTCCTACGAGCAGTACTTC; CDR3: CVSSYGLDSYSYEQYF
size: many; J: TRBJ1-6; V: TRBV7-2; D: -; DNA: TGTGCCAGCAGCTTAAATGGCCCCACCAATTCACCCCTCCACTTT; CDR3: CASSLNGPTNSPLHF
size: few; J: TRBJ2-7; V: TRBV6-5; D: -; DNA: TGTGCCAGCACCCGCCGGGACGGGGACTACGAGCAGTACTTC; CDR3: CASTRRDGDYEQYF